Listed here are 18 T cell receptor beta chains from one sample, sequenced in a study of kidney transplant recipient with SARS-CoV-2 infection. Using its own MiXCR run on the reads, TCRdb lists one record per CDR3 protein. The table has under 250,000 distinct CDR3 sequences, about 28% seen once. The sample was a blood sample, taken at baseline and on day 111 from a kidney transplant recipient. The source is a young adult male patient who had COVID-19 and was a kidney transplant recipient. The T cells may come from the graft donor.

This clonotype was observed many times. The gene calls are TRBV6-5 and TRBJ1-6; 7 bases are shared with TRBD1. The J segment lost 9 bases and the V segment lost 3 bases, leaving 8 bases of the junction unmatched. This CDR3 is 15 amino acids long. Germline CDR1 is MNHEY and CDR2 is SVGAGI. The CDR3 sequence: CASSYRDRATSPLHF. Here the CDR3 DNA reads TGTGCCAGCAGTTATCGCGACAGGGCCACTTCACCCCTCCACTTT.

This clonotype came up many times. This chain uses TRBV7-3 with TRBJ2-2, with TRBD2 matching over 10 bases. Per the germline V gene, CDR1 is SGHTA and CDR2 is FQGTGA. CDR3 length equals 15 residues. J lost 6 bases, V lost 5 bases, and 6 bases had no gene match. The CDR3, as DNA: TGTGCCAGCAGCCCTCGGACTAGCGGAGCCGGGGAGCTGTTTTTT. It is translated as CASSPRTSGAGELFF.

This clonotype was observed a few times. The rearrangement uses TRBV20-1 and TRBJ2-1, with TRBD2 identical over 7 bases. The germline gives CDR1 DFQATT, CDR2 SNEGSKA (reference sequence). With V trimmed by 0 bases and J by 1 base, 0 bases remained unmatched. CDR3 length equals 14 residues. CDR3 nucleotides: TGCAGTGCTAGAGACGGGAGGTCCTACAATGAGCAGTTCTTC. Translated: CSARDGRSYNEQFF.

This clonotype has a count of ten or more. The chain combines TRBV6-4 with TRBJ1-2, with D hard to call. Germline V gives CDR1 MRHNA, CDR2 SNTAGT. This CDR3 is 17 amino acids long. Trimming removed 3 bases at V and 4 bases at J, with 21 bases between. CDR3 region: CASSENLSHGKTYGYTF. The CDR3 DNA follows: TGTGCCAGCAGTGAGAATCTCTCACACGGAAAGACCTATGGCTACACCTTC.

This clonotype was found many times. The J gene is TRBJ1-2, the V gene TRBV3-1; no definite D call. From germline, CDR1 is LGHDT and CDR2 YNNKEL (reference sequence). The CDR3 totals 17 residues. Deletions cut 4 bases from V and 4 bases from J, with 22 bases between. DNA of the CDR3: TGTGCCAGCAGCCCGTTGGGCACCCTTCGAAAGACCTATGGCTACACCTTC. As protein: CASSPLGTLRKTYGYTF.

Concerning this clonotype itself: This may arise from a read error, as a much more abundant clone is one base away. The V gene is TRBV24-1, the J gene TRBJ1-2, with D tentatively TRBD1 (5 bases). Trimming pared 5 bases from V and 3 bases from J, leaving 12 bases between. This CDR3 is built from 14 residues. The germline CDR1 and CDR2 sequences are KGHDR and SFDVKD. This CDR3 is CATSAQDRDYGYTF. CDR3 sequence (DNA): TGTGCCACCAGTGCACAGGACCGAGACTATGGCTACACCTTC.

This clonotype was counted ten times or more. The rearrangement links TRBV15 to TRBJ2-1; D may be TRBD1 or TRBD2 (5 bases each). Germline CDR1 LNHNV, CDR2 YYDKDF (reference sequence). The CDR3 totals 16 residues. Trimming stripped 1 base from V and 9 bases from J, with 19 bases between. CDR3 residues: CATSRGGTVYSAEQFF. The CDR3 DNA follows: TGTGCCACCAGCAGAGGGGGGACGGTCTACAGTGCTGAGCAGTTCTTC.

About this clonotype: Possible read error: a much larger clone is one base away. The chain combines TRBV10-3 with TRBJ1-1, with D unclear. There are 12 residues in the CDR3. CDR1 and CDR2 (germline): ENHRY, SYGVKD. CDR3: CAIRQLNTGAFF. As DNA, the CDR3 is TGTGCCATCAGACAGTTGAACACTGGAGCTTTCTTT.

Comments on this clonotype: This is likely an artifact of a read error, given a far larger clone one base away. The J gene is TRBJ2-5, the V gene TRBV6-5; D unclear. Germline V gives CDR1 MNHEY, CDR2 SVGAGI. V was pared by 5 bases and J by 5 bases, with 12 bases between. The CDR3 totals 13 residues. The CDR3 reads CASSPGEWETQYF. The CDR3, as DNA: TGTGCCAGCAGTCCCGGCGAATGGGAGACCCAGTACTTC.

This clonotype was seen many times. J is TRBJ1-2 and V is TRBV23-1, with D unclear. TRBV23-1 is labeled an ORF, and its function is uncertain. CDR3 length: 17 amino acids. V lost 5 bases to trimming and J lost 4 bases, with 23 bases between them. CDR3 bases: TGCGCCAGCAGTGGCCAAATGCTACGCAGAAAGACCTATGGCTACACCTTC. It yields the protein CASSGQMLRRKTYGYTF.

This chain joins TRBV19 and TRBJ1-1, with 8 bases matching TRBD1. Trimming cost V 4 bases and J 5 bases; bases outside gene matches: 6. The CDR3 is made up of 14 amino acids. Germline CDR1 reads LNHDA; CDR2 reads SQIVND (reference sequence). Here the CDR3 reads CASSTGGAGTEAFF. CDR3 in DNA: TGTGCCAGTAGTACAGGGGGCGCGGGGACTGAAGCTTTCTTT.

This clonotype was recorded many times. The V gene is TRBV6-5, the J gene TRBJ1-1; D call uncertain. V shed 5 bases and J shed 0 bases, with 16 bases lying between them. Germline-derived CDR1 and CDR2 are MNHEY and SVGAGI. The CDR3 is 16 residues long. In DNA form, the CDR3 reads TGTGCCAGCAGTCGAATCCTGAAACGGATGAACACTGAAGCTTTCTTT. This codes for CASSRILKRMNTEAFF.

This clonotype was observed once. The chain uses TRBV30 and TRBJ1-1; TRBD1 agrees at 11 bases. The CDR3 is 14 residues long. The ends lost 2 bases at V and 4 bases at J; junction bases unmatched: 3. Germline CDR1 is GTSNPN and CDR2 is SVGIG (reference sequence). DNA for the CDR3: TGTGCCTGGAGTAGCGGGACAGGGGGCACTGAAGCTTTCTTT. As protein: CAWSSGTGGTEAFF.

This clonotype occurred a few times. The genes are TRBV29-1 and TRBJ2-5; the D gene is possibly TRBD2 (6 bases). Per germline, CDR1 SQVTM and CDR2 ANQGSEA. The CDR3 is 13 residues long. V dropped 4 bases and J dropped 3 bases, with 12 bases sitting between them. The DNA of the CDR3 is TGCAGCGTTGGGGCTAGCGTAGAAGAGACCCAGTACTTC. Residues: CSVGASVEETQYF. Supplemented by reference TRBV29-1 and TRBJ2-5, the full variable domain reads SAVISQKPSRDICQRGTSLTIQCQVDSQVTMMFWYRQQPGQSLTLIATANQGSEATYESGFVIDKFPISRPNLTFSTLTVSNMSPEDSSIYLCSVGASVEETQYFGPGTRLLVL.

To note about this clonotype: A much larger clone differs by one base, so this may be a read error. The chain is built from TRBV19 and TRBJ2-4; maybe TRBD1 (6 bases). The CDR3 covers 17 residues. Looked up from germline, CDR1 is LNHDA and CDR2 is SQIVND (reference sequence). The CDR3 loop is CASSRQGTNRKTYGHTF. DNA of the CDR3: TGTGCCAGTAGTCGGCAGGGGACAAATCGAAAGACCTATGGCCACACCTTC.

This clonotype came up a few times. V usage is TRBV20-1 and J usage is TRBJ1-5; 8 bases are shared with TRBD1. The CDR3 has 14 residues. V trimming: 0 bases; J trimming: 5 bases; junction bases outside the gene matches: 3. Per germline, CDR1 DFQATT and CDR2 SNEGSKA (reference sequence). Here the CDR3 reads CSAREDRGDQPQHF. The CDR3 nucleotides are TGCAGTGCTAGAGAAGACAGGGGTGATCAGCCCCAGCATTTT.

In its sample, this clonotype was seen many times. The chain has TRBV20-1 and TRBJ2-1, with 8 bases identical to TRBD2. There are 17 residues in the CDR3. Trimming took 5 bases from V and 7 from J; bases not matched to a gene: 19. CDR1 and CDR2 from the germline V gene are DFQATT and SNEGSKA (reference sequence). The CDR3 loop reads CSAQITQIGGRWNEQFF. CDR3 in DNA: TGCAGTGCTCAAATAACCCAAATTGGCGGGAGGTGGAATGAGCAGTTCTTC.

The sample holds a few counts of this clonotype. This sequence joins TRBV10-3 and TRBJ1-2, with 9 bases matching TRBD1. V dropped 6 bases and J dropped 7; count of bases not matched to a gene: 9. CDR3 length equals 14 residues. Germline-derived CDR1 and CDR2 are ENHRY and SYGVKD. For the CDR3, the DNA is TGTGCCATCAGAGAGACAGGGGGACTGCTTGGCTACACCTTC. This translates into CAIRETGGLLGYTF.